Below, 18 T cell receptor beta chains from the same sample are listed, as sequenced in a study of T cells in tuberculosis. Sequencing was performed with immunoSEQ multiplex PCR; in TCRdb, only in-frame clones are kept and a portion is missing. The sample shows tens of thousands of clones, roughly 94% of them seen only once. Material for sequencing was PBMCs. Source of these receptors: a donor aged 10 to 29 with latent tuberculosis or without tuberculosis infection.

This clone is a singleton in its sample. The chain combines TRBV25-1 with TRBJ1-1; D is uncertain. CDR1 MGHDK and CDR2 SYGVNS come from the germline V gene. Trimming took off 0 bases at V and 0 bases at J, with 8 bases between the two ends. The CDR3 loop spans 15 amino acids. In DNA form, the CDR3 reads TGTGCCAGCAGTGAATATAGTGTAATGAACACTGAAGCTTTCTTT. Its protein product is CASSEYSVMNTEAFF.

CDR3 nucleotides: TGTGCCAGCAGGCGACAGGGTGGTAAGGTTGAAGCTTTCTTT. Its translation: CASRRQGGKVEAFF. This chain uses TRBV11-2 with TRBJ1-1; 7 bases align to TRBD1. Germline V gene sequence: CDR1 SGHAT, CDR2 FQNNGV. The CDR3 contains 14 residues. With 6 bases clipped from V and 7 bases from J, the junction kept 11 bases outside the gene matches.

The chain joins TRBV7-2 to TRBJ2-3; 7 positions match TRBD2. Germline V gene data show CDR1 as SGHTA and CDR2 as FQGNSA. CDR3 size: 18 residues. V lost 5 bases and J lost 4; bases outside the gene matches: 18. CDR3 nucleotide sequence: TGTGCCAGCAGCCAGCGCGCTAGCGGCCCCCAGGTTGCAGATACGCAGTATTTT. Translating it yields CASSQRASGPQVADTQYF. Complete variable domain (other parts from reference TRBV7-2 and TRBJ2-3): GAGVSQSPSNKVTEKGKDVELRCDPISGHTALYWYRQSLGQGLEFLIYFQGNSAPDKSGLPSDRFSAERTGGSVSTLTIQRTQQEDSAVYLCASSQRASGPQVADTQYFGPGTRLTVL.

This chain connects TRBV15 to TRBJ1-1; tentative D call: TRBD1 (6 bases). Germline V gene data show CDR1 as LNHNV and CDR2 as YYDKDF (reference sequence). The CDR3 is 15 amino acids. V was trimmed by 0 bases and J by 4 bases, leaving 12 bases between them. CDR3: CATSRDLGASTEAFF. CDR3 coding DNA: TGTGCCACCAGCAGAGATCTGGGGGCGAGCACTGAAGCTTTCTTT.

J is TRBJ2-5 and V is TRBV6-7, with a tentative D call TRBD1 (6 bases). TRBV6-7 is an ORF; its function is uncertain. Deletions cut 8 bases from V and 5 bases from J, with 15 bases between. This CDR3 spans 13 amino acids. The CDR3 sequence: CASGNRDPETQYF. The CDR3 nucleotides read TGTGCCAGCGGGAACAGGGATCCGGAGACCCAGTACTTC.

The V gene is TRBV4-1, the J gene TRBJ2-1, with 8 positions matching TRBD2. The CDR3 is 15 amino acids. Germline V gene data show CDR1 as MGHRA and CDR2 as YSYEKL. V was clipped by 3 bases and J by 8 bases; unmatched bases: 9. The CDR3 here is CASSHLGSGSYEQFF. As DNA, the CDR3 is TGCGCCAGCAGCCACCTAGGAAGCGGGAGTTATGAGCAGTTCTTC.

CDR3 DNA sequence: TGCGCCAGCAGCACGGGACAGGGTTACACCGGGGAGCTGTTTTTT. This sequence encodes CASSTGQGYTGELFF. The chain is built from TRBV5-1 and TRBJ2-2, with 9 bases fitting TRBD1. In germline, CDR1 is SGHRS, CDR2 YFSETQ. The CDR3 length is 15 residues. V lost 4 bases and J lost 3; bases outside the gene matches: 4.

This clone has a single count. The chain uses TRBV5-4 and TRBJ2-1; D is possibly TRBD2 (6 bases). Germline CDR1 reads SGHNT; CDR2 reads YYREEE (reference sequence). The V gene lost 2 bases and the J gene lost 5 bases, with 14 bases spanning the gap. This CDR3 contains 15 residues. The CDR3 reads CASSFRDSLHNEQFF. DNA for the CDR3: TGTGCCAGCAGCTTCCGGGACTCCCTCCACAATGAGCAGTTCTTC.

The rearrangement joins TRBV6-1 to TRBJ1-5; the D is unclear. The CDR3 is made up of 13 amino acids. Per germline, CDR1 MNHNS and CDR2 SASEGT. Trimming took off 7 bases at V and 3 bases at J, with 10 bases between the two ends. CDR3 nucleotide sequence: TGTGCCAGCAAAGGCAGGCTCAATCAGCCCCAGCATTTT. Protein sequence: CASKGRLNQPQHF.

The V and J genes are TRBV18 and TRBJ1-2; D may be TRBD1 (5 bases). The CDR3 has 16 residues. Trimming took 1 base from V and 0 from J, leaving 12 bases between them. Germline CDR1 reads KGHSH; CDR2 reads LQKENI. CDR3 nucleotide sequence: TGTGCCAGCTCACCACTTGGGCAGGGCACTAACTATGGCTACACCTTC. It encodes CASSPLGQGTNYGYTF.

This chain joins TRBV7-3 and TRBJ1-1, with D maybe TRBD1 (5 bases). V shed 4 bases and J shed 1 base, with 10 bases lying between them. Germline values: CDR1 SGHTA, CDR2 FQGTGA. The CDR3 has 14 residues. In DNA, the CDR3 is TGTGCCAGCAGCTCAACAGGCGGGAACACTGAAGCTTTCTTT. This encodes CASSSTGGNTEAFF.

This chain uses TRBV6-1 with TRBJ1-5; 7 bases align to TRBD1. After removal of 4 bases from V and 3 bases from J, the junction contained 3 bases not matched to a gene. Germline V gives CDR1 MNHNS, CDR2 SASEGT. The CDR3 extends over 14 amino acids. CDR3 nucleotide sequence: TGTGCCAGCAGTGGAGGACAGGCCAATCAGCCCCAGCATTTT. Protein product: CASSGGQANQPQHF.

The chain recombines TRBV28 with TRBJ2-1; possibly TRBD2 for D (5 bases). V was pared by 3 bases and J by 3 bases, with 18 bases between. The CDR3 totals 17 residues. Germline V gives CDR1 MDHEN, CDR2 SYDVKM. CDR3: CASSFPRAGIGYNEQFF. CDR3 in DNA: TGTGCCAGCAGTTTTCCAAGGGCCGGGATCGGCTACAATGAGCAGTTCTTC.

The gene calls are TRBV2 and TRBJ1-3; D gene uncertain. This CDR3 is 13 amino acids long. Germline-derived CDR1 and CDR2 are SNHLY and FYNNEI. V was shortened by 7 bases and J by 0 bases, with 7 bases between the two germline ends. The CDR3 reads CASTGGSGNTIYF. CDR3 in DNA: TGTGCCAGCACGGGTGGCTCTGGAAACACCATATATTTT.

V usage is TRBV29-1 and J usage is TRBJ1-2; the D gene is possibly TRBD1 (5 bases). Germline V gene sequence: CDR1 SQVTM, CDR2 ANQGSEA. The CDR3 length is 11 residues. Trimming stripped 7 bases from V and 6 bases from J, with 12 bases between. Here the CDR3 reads CSAAGLHGYTF. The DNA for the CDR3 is TGCAGCGCTGCGGGACTCCATGGCTACACCTTC.

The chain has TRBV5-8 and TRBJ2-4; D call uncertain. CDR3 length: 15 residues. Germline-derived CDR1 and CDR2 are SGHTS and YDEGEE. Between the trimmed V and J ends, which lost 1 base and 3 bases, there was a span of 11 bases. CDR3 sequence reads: CASSLSPVVKNIQYF. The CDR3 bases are TGTGCCAGCAGCTTGTCCCCGGTAGTCAAAAACATTCAGTACTTC.

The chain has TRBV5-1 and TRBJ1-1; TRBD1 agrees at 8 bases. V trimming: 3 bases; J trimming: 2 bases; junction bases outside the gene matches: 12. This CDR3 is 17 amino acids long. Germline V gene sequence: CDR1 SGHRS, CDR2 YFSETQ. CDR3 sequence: CASSSGQGIYRNTEAFF. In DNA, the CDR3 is TGCGCCAGCAGCTCCGGACAGGGAATCTATAGAAACACTGAAGCTTTCTTT. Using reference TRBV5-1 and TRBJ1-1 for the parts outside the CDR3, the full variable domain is KAGVTQTPRYLIKTRGQQVTLSCSPISGHRSVSWYQQTPGQGLQFLFEYFSETQRNKGNFPGRFSGRQFSNSRSEMNVSTLELGDSALYLCASSSGQGIYRNTEAFFGQGTRLTVV.

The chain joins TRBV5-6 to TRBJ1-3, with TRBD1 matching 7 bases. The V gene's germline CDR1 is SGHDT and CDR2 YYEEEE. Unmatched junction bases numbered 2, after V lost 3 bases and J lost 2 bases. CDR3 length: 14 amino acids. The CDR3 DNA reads TGTGCCAGCAGCTGGACAGGCCCTGGAAACACCATATATTTT. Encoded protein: CASSWTGPGNTIYF.